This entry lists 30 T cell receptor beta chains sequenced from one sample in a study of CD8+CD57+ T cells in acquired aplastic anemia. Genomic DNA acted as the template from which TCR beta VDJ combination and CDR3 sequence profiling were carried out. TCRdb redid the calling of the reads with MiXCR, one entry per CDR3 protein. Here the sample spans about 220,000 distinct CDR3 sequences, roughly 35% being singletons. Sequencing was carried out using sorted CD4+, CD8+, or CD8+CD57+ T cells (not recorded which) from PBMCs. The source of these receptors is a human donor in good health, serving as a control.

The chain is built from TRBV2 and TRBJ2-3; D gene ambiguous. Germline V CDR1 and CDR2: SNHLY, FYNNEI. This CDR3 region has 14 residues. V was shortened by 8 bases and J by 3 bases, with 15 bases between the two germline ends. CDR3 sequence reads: CASGWTRLTDTQYF. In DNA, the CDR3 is TGTGCCAGCGGTTGGACCCGGTTAACAGATACGCAGTATTTT.

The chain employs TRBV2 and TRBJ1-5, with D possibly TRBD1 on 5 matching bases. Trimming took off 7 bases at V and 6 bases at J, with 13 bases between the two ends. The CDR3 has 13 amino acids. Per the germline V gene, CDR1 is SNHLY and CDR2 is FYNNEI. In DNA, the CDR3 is TGTGCCAGCATCAACAGGATAAGTCAGCCCCAGCATTTT. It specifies CASINRISQPQHF. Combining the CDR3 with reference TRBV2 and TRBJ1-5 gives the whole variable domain EPEVTQTPSHQVTQMGQEVILRCVPISNHLYFYWYRQILGQKVEFLVSFYNNEISEKSEIFDDQFSVERPDGSNFTLKIRSTKLEDSAMYFCASINRISQPQHFGDGTRLSIL.

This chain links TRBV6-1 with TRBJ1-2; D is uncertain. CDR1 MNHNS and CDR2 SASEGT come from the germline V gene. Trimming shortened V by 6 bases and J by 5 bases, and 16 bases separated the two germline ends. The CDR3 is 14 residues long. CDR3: CASRQSTIGYGYTF. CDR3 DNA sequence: TGTGCCAGCAGACAATCGACGATCGGATATGGCTACACCTTC.

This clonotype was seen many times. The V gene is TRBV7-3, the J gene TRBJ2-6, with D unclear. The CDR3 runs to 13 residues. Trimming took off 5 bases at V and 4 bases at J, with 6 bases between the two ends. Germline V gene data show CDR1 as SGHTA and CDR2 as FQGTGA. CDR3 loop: CASSVAGANVLTF. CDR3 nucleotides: TGTGCCAGCAGCGTTGCAGGGGCCAACGTCCTGACTTTC.

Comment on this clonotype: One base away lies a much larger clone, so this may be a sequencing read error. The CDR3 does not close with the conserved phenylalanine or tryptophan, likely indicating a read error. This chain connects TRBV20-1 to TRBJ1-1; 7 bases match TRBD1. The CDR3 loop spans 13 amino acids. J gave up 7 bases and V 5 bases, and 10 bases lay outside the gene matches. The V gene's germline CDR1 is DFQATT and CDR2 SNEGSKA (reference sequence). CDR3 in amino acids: CSARQGDLREAFL. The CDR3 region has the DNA TGCAGTGCTCGACAGGGCGACTTACGTGAAGCTTTCCTT.

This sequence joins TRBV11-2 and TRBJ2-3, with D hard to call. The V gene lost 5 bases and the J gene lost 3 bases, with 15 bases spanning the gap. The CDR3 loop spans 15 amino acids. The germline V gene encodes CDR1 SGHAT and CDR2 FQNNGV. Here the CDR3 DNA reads TGTGCCAGCAGCCCTTTTAGGGTACAGACAGATACGCAGTATTTT. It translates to CASSPFRVQTDTQYF.

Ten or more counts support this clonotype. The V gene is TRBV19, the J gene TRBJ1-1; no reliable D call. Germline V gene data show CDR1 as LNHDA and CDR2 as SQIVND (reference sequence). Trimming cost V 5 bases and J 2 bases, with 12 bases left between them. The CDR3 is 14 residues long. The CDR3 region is CASSLSRHNTEAFF. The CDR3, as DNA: TGTGCCAGTAGTCTGTCTCGACACAACACTGAAGCTTTCTTT.

For the CDR3, the DNA is TGCAGCGCAGGGGGAACTGTAGAGACCCAGTACTTC. It is translated as CSAGGTVETQYF. This chain joins TRBV29-1 and TRBJ2-5; 7 nucleotides agree with TRBD1. This CDR3 has 12 residues. CDR1 SQVTM and CDR2 ANQGSEA come from the germline V gene. V trimming: 7 bases; J trimming: 4 bases; junction bases outside the gene matches: 6.

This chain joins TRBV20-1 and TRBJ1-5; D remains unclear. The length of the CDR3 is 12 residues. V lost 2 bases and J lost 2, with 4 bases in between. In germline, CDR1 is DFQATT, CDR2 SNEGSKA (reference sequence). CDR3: CSARQGNQPQHF. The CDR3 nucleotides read TGCAGTGCTAGACAGGGCAATCAGCCCCAGCATTTT.

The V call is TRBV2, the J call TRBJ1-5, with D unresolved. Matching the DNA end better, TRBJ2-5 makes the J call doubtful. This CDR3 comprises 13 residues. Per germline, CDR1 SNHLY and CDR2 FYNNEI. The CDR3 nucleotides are TGTGCCAGCGCCGAAAATAGCAATCAGCCCCAGTACTTC. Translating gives CASAENSNQPQYF.

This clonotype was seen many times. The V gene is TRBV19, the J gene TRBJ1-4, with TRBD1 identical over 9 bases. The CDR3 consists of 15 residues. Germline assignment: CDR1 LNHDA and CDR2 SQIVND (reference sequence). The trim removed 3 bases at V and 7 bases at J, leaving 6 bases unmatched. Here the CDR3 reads CASSIAGTGSEKLFF. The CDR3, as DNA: TGTGCCAGTAGTATCGCCGGGACAGGGAGTGAAAAACTGTTTTTT.

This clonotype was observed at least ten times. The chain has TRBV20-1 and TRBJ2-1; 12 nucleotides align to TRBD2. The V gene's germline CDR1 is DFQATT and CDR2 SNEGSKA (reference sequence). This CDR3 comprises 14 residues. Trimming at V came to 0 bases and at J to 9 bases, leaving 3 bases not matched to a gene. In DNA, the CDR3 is TGCAGTGCTAGAGAATCTAGCGGGAGGGGTGAGCAGTTCTTC. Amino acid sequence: CSARESSGRGEQFF.

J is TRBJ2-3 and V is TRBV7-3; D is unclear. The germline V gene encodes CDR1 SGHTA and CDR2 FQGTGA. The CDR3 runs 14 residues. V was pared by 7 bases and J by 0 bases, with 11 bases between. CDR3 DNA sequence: TGTGCCAGCACGACCGGGTCTAGCACAGATACGCAGTATTTT. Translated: CASTTGSSTDTQYF.

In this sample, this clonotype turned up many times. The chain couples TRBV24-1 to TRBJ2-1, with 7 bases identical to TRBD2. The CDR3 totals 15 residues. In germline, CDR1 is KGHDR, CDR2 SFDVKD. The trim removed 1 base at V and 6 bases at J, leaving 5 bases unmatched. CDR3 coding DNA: TGTGCCACCAGTGATTTCTGGGGAGGGTCCAATGAGCAGTTCTTC. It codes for CATSDFWGGSNEQFF.

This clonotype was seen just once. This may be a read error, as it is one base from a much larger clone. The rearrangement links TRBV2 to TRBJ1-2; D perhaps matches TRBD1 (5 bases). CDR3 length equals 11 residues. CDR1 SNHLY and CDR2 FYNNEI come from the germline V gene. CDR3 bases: TGTGCCAGCATGACAGATTATGGCTACGCCTTC. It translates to CASMTDYGYAF.

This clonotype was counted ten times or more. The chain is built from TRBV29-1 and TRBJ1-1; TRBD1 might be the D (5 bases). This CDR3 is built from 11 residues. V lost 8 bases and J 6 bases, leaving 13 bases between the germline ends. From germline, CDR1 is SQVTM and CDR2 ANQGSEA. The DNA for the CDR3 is TGCAGCTACGGGGGGGTCGCTGAAGCTTTCTTT. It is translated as CSYGGVAEAFF.

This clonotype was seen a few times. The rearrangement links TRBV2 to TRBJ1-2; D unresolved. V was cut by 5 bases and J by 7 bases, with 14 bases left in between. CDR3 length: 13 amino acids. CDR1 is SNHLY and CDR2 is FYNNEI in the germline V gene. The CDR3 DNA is TGTGCCAGCAGTTTGAACCTCGGTGGTGGCTACACCTTC. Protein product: CASSLNLGGGYTF.

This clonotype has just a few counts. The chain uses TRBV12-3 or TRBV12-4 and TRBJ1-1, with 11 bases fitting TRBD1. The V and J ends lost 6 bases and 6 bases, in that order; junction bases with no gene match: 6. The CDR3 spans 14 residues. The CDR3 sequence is CASRGTGGWAEAFF. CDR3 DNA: TGTGCCAGCAGGGGGACAGGGGGTTGGGCTGAAGCTTTCTTT.

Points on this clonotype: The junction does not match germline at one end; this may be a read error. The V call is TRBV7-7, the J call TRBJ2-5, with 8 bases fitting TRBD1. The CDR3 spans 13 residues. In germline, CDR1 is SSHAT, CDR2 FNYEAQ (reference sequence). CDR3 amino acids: CASSRTGWETQYF. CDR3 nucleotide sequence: TGTGCTAGCAGCCGGACAGGGTGGGAGACCCAGTACTTC.

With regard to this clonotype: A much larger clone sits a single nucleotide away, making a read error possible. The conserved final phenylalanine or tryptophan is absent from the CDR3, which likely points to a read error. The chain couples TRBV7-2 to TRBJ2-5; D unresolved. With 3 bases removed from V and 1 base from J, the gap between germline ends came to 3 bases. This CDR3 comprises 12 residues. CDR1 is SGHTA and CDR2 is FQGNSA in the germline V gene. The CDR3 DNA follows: TGTGCCAGCAGCTTGCCCCAAGAGACCCAGTACATC. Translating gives CASSLPQETQYI.

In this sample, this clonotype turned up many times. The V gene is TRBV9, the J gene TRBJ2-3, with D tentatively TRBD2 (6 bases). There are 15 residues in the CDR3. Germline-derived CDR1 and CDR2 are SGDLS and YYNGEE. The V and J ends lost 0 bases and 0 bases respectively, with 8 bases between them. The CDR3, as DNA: TGTGCCAGCAGCGTAGGGGGGGACAGCACAGATACGCAGTATTTT. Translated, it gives CASSVGGDSTDTQYF.

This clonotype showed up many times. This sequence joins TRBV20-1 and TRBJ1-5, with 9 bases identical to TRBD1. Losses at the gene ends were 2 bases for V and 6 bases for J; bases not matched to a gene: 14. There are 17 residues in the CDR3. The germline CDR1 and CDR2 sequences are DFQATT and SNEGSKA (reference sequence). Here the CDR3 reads CSARSGTGYMLAQPQHF. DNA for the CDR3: TGCAGTGCTAGATCCGGGACAGGGTATATGTTGGCTCAGCCCCAGCATTTT.

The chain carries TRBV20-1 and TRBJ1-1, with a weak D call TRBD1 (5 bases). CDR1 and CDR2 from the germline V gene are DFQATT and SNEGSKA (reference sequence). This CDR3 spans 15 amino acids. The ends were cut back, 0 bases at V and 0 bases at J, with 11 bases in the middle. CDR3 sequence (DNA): TGCAGTGCTAGAGATTGGGGGACCCTGAACACTGAAGCTTTCTTT. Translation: CSARDWGTLNTEAFF.

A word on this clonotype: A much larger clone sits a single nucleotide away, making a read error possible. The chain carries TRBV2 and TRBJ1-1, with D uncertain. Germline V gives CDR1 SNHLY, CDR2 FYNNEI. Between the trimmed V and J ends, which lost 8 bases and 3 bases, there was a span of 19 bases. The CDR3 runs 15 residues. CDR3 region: CASSGAGYMDTEAFF. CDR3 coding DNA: TGTGCCAGCTCTGGCGCCGGATACATGGACACTGAAGCTTTCTTT.

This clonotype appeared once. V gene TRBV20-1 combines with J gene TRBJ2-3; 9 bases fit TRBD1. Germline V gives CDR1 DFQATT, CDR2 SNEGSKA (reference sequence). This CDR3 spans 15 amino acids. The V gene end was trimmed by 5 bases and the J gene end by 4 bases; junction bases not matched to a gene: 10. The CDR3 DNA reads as TGCAGTGCTGGGGGGGGGACAGGGACCGCAGATACGCAGTATTTT. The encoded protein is CSAGGGTGTADTQYF.

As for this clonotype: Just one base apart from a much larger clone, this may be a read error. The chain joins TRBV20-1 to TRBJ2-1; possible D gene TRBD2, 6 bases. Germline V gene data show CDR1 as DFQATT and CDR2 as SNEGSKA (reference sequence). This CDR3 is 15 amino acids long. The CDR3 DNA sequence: TGCAGTGCTACGGTCCCGGGGGAGAGGGTTAGTGAGCAGCTCTTC. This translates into CSATVPGERVSEQLF.

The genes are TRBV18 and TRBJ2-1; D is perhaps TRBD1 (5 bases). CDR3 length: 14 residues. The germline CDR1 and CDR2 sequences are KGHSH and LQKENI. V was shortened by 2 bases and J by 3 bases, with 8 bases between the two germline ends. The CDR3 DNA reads TGTGCCAGCTCACCAATGACAGACTACAATGAGCAGTTCTTC. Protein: CASSPMTDYNEQFF.

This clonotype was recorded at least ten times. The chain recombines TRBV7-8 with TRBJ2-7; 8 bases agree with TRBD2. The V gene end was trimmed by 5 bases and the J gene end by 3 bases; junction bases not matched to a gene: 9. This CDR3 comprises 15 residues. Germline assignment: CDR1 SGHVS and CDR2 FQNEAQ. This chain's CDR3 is CASSRLTGTSYEQYF. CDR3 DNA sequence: TGTGCCAGCAGCCGCCTTACCGGGACTAGCTACGAGCAGTACTTC.

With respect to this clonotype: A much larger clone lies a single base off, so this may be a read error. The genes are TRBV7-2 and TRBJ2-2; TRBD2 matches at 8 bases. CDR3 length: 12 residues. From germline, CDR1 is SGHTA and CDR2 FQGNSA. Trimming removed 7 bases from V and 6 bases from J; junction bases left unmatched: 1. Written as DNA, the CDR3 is TGTACCAGCAAGCGGGAGCCCGGGGAGCTGTTTTTT. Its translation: CTSKREPGELFF.

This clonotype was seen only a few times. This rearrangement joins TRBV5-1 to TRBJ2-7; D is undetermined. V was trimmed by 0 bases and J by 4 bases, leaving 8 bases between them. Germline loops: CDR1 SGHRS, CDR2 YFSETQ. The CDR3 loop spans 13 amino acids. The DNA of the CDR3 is TGCGCCAGCAGCTTGGACCAAATTTACGAGCAGTACTTC. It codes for CASSLDQIYEQYF. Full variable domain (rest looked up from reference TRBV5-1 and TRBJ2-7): KAGVTQTPRYLIKTRGQQVTLSCSPISGHRSVSWYQQTPGQGLQFLFEYFSETQRNKGNFPGRFSGRQFSNSRSEMNVSTLELGDSALYLCASSLDQIYEQYFGPGTRLTVT.